A selection of T cell receptor beta chains follows, all from one sample in a study of T cells after posttransplantation cyclophosphamide. Sequencing used immunoSEQ multiplex PCR; TCRdb keeps in-frame clones, though not all of them. The sample gives some 12,000 clones, none seen only once, and the top ten clones hold 20% to 30%. The sample consisted of PBMCs, taken after allogeneic stem cell transplant with posttransplant cyclophosphamide. These receptors were obtained from a female patient between 35 and 55 years old who received an allogeneic stem cell transplant from a related donor, was CMV-positive, and had acute GVHD only. Part of the T cells may come from the graft donor. The CDR3 runs from the conserved cysteine through the conserved F or W. A D gene is named only where the DNA matches it firmly. Some rows mark clone size as missing; the rest say once, few, many or name a class of expanded clone.

>-|TRBJ2-2|TRBV10-3|many
CATTRQSGELFF
TGTGCCACAACGCGGCAGTCCGGGGAGCTGTTTTTT
>TRBD1|TRBJ2-7|TRBV27|many
CASSSGQAPYEQYF
TGTGCCAGCAGTTCCGGACAGGCCCCCTACGAGCAGTACTTC
>TRBD1|TRBJ2-7|TRBV4-1|many
CASSPGTGDYEQYF
TGCGCCAGCAGCCCAGGGACAGGGGACTACGAGCAGTACTTC
>-|TRBJ2-2|TRBV4-3|many
CASSQDWAGAGELFF
TGCGCCAGCAGCCAAGATTGGGCAGGGGCCGGGGAGCTGTTTTTT
>-|TRBJ1-5|TRBV2|few
CAGGGGGNQPQHF
TGTGCAGGCGGGGGGGGTGGGAATCAGCCCCAGCATTTT
>-|TRBJ2-5|TRBV10-1|many
CASSENLAAETQYF
TGCGCCAGCAGTGAGAACCTTGCGGCGGAGACCCAGTACTTC
>TRBD2|TRBJ2-3|TRBV6-5|many
CASRKGLASTDTQYF
TGTGCCAGCAGAAAGGGACTAGCTAGCACAGATACGCAGTATTTT
>-|TRBJ1-1|TRBV6-5|many
CASSSGVAEAFF
TGTGCCAGCAGTTCAGGGGTAGCTGAAGCTTTCTTT
>-|TRBJ1-2|TRBV18|few
CASSLGGFDYGYTF
TGTGCCAGCTCACTCGGGGGGTTTGACTATGGCTACACCTTC
>TRBD2|TRBJ2-5|TRBV11-2|many
CASSPRTRQETQYF
TGTGCCAGCAGCCCCCGGACTAGACAAGAGACCCAGTACTTC
>TRBD2|TRBJ2-1|TRBV9|many
CASSGPGTSGGGREQFF
TGTGCCAGCAGCGGTCCCGGGACTAGCGGGGGGGGACGGGAGCAGTTCTTC
>-|TRBJ2-3|TRBV27|-
CASSLGAGPQYF
TGTGCCAGCAGTTTGGGGGCAGGCCCGCAGTATTTT
>-|TRBJ1-5|TRBV7-2|many
CASSPGGEVGNQPQHF
TGTGCCAGCAGCCCAGGAGGGGAAGTAGGGAATCAGCCCCAGCATTTT
>TRBD2|TRBJ2-1|TRBV6-5|many
CASTGTSVDEQFF
TGTGCCAGCACCGGGACTAGCGTGGATGAGCAGTTCTTC
>TRBD2|TRBJ2-5|TRBV11-3|-
CASSLGRGGQETQYF
TGTGCCAGCAGCTTGGGGCGGGGGGGACAAGAGACCCAGTACTTC
>TRBD2|TRBJ2-1|TRBV6-5|many
CASRRLADYNEQFF
TGTGCCAGCAGACGACTAGCGGACTACAATGAGCAGTTCTTC
>TRBD2|TRBJ2-1|TRBV27|many
CASKVAGVLFDNEQFF
TGTGCCAGCAAGGTAGCGGGAGTGCTTTTCGACAATGAGCAGTTCTTC
>-|TRBJ1-2|TRBV5-4|many
CASSLGQDNGYTF
TGTGCCAGCAGCTTGGGACAGGATAATGGCTACACCTTC
>TRBD1|TRBJ1-2|TRBV5-5|many
CASSVKTGGNGYTF
TGTGCCAGCAGCGTTAAGACAGGGGGGAATGGCTACACCTTC
>-|TRBJ1-4|TRBV4-1|many
CASSQTDSATNEKLFF
TGCGCCAGCAGCCAGACCGACAGCGCAACTAATGAAAAACTGTTTTTT
>TRBD2|TRBJ2-1|TRBV6-1|many
CASKLAGNNEQFF
TGTGCCAGCAAACTAGCGGGCAACAATGAGCAGTTCTTC
>-|TRBJ2-7|TRBV30|many
CAWRDTSYEQYF
TGTGCCTGGAGGGACACCTCCTACGAGCAGTACTTC
>-|TRBJ2-5|TRBV19|many
CASSIVLGDQTQYF
TGTGCCAGTAGTATAGTTTTAGGGGATCAGACCCAGTACTTC
>-|TRBJ1-1|TRBV6-1|-
CASRTGNTEAFF
TGTGCCAGCCGTACAGGGAACACTGAAGCTTTCTTT
>TRBD1|TRBJ2-2|TRBV27|many
CATQGAETGELFF
TGTGCCACCCAGGGGGCGGAAACCGGGGAGCTGTTTTTT
>TRBD1|TRBJ2-6|TRBV25-1|many
CASSESGQGYSGANVLTF
TGTGCCAGCAGTGAATCTGGACAGGGATACTCTGGGGCCAACGTCCTGACTTTC
>-|TRBJ1-5|TRBV6-6|many
CASSYMRGVLGPQHF
TGTGCCAGCAGTTATATGCGGGGGGTGTTGGGGCCCCAGCATTTT
>TRBD2|TRBJ2-1|TRBV19|many
CASSRSGGASDEQFF
TGTGCCAGTAGTCGGAGCGGGGGGGCCAGTGATGAGCAGTTCTTC
>-|TRBJ1-1|TRBV6-6|many
CASSPLSGMNTEAFF
TGTGCCAGCAGCCCCCTCTCAGGCATGAACACTGAAGCTTTCTTT
>-|TRBJ2-3|TRBV5-1|-
CASSLAQEGARTDTQYF
TGCGCCAGCAGCTTGGCCCAGGAGGGGGCACGCACAGATACGCAGTATTTT
>-|TRBJ2-2|TRBV6-1|many
CASSEIQRGTGELFF
TGTGCCAGCAGTGAAATTCAACGGGGCACCGGGGAGCTGTTTTTT
>TRBD1|TRBJ2-1|TRBV27|many
CASSWDSRPNEQFF
TGTGCCAGCAGCTGGGACAGTCGGCCCAATGAGCAGTTCTTC
>TRBD2|TRBJ2-1|TRBV19|many
CASSILGGRAGEQFF
TGTGCCAGTAGTATACTGGGCGGGAGGGCCGGGGAGCAGTTCTTC
>-|TRBJ2-4|TRBV7-3|many
CASSLTGAGAKNIQYF
TGTGCCAGCAGCTTAACGGGAGCGGGAGCCAAAAACATTCAGTACTTC
>TRBD1|TRBJ2-5|TRBV29-1|-
CSVDLRGRETQYF
TGCAGCGTCGACCTCAGGGGGCGCGAGACCCAGTACTTC
>-|TRBJ2-5|TRBV11-2|few
CASSHQGGQETQYF
TGTGCCAGCAGCCACCAGGGGGGCCAAGAGACCCAGTACTTC
>TRBD2|TRBJ2-6|TRBV11-1|many
CASSILAGLTGANVLTF
TGTGCCAGCAGCATACTAGCGGGACTTACTGGGGCCAACGTCCTGACTTTC
>TRBD2|TRBJ2-1|TRBV28|many
CASIPSSGSRNEQFF
TGTGCCAGCATCCCGAGTAGCGGGAGTCGAAATGAGCAGTTCTTC
>TRBD2|TRBJ2-1|TRBV11-3|many
CASSLVAGGHNEQFF
TGTGCCAGCAGCTTAGTAGCGGGCGGCCACAATGAGCAGTTCTTC
>-|TRBJ2-5|TRBV19|many
CASSDSRQETQYF
TGTGCCAGTTCGGACAGCCGGCAGGAGACCCAGTACTTC
>TRBD1|TRBJ1-4|TRBV11-3|many
CASSLGTGVEKLFF
TGTGCCAGCAGCTTAGGGACAGGGGTTGAAAAACTGTTTTTT